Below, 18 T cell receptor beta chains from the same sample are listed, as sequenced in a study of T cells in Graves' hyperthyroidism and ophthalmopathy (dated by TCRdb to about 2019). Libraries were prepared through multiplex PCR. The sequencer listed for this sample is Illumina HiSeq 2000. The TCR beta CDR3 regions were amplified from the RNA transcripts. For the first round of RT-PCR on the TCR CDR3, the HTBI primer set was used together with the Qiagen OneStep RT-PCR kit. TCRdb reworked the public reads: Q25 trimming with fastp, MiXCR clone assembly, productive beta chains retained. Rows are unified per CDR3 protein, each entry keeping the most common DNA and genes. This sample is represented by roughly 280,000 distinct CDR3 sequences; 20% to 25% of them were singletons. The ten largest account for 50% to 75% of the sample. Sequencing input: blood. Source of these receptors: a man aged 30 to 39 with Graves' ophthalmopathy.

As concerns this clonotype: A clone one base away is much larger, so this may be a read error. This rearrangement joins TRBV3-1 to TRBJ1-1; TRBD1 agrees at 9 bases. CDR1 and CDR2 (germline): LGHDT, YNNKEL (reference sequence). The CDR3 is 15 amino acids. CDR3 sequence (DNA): TGTGCCAGCAGCCAATCCGACAGGGGGGGGACTGAAGCTCTCTTT. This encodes CASSQSDRGGTEALF. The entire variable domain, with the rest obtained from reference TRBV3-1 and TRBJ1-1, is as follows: DTAVSQTPKYLVTQMGNDKSIKCEQNLGHDTMYWYKQDSKKFLKIMFSYNNKELIINETVPNRFSPKSPDKAHLNLHINSLELGDSAVYFCASSQSDRGGTEALFGQGTRLTVV.

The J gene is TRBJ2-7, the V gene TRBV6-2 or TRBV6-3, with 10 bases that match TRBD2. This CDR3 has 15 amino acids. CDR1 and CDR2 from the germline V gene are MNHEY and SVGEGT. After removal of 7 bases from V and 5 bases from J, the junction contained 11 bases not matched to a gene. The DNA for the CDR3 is TGTGCCAGCACTTTTAGCGGGAGGCCCCACCACGAGCAGTACTTC. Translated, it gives CASTFSGRPHHEQYF.

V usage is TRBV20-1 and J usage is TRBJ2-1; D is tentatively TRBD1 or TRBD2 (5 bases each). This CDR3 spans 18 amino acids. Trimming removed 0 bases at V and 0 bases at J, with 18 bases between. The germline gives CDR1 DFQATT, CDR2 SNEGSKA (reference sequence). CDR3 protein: CSARDRWGSASSYNEQFF. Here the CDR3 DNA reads TGCAGTGCTAGAGATAGGTGGGGGAGCGCTTCCTCCTACAATGAGCAGTTCTTC.

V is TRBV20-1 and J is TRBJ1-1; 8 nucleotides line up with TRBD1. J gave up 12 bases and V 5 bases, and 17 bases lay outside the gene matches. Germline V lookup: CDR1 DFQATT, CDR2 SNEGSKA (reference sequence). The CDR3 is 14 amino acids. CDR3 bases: TGCAGTGCTGTAGACAGGGGTAGGCTGTTGAGAACTTTCTTT. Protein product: CSAVDRGRLLRTFF.

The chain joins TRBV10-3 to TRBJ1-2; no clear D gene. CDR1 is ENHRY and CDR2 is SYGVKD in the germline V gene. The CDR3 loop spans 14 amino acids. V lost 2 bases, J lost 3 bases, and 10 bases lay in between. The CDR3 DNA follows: TGTGCCATCAGTGAGAAGGGTTCCTACTATGGCTACACCTTC. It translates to CAISEKGSYYGYTF.

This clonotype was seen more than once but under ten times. CDR3 region: CASSLLAARDSSTDTQYF. In DNA, the CDR3 is TGTGCCAGCAGTTTATTGGCGGCGAGGGACTCCAGCACAGATACGCAGTATTTT. The chain couples TRBV28 to TRBJ2-3; D is perhaps TRBD2 (6 bases). CDR3 size: 18 residues. Between the trimmed V and J ends, which lost 1 base and 0 bases, there was a span of 17 bases. Germline V gene data show CDR1 as MDHEN and CDR2 as SYDVKM.

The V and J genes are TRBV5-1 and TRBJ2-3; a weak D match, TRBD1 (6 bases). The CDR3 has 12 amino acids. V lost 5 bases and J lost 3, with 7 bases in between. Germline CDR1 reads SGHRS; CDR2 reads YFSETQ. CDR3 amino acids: CASRTGTDTQYF. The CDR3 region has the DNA TGCGCCAGCAGGACAGGAACAGATACGCAGTATTTT. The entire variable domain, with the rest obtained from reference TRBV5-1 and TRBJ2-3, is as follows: KAGVTQTPRYLIKTRGQQVTLSCSPISGHRSVSWYQQTPGQGLQFLFEYFSETQRNKGNFPGRFSGRQFSNSRSEMNVSTLELGDSALYLCASRTGTDTQYFGPGTRLTVL.

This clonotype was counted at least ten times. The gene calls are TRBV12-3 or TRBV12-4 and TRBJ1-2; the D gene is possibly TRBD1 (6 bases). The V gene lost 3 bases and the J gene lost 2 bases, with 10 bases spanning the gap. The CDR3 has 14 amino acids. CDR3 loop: CASSFRTGNYGYTF. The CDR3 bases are TGTGCCAGCAGTTTTCGTACAGGGAACTATGGCTACACCTTC.

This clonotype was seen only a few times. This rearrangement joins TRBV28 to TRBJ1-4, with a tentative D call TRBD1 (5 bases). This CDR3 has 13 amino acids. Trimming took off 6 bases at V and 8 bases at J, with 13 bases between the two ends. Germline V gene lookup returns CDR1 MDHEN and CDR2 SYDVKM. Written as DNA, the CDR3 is TGTGCCAGCAGGAGACCGGGACTCGAAAAACTGTTTTTT. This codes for CASRRPGLEKLFF. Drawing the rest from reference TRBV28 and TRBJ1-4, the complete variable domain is DVKVTQSSRYLVKRTGEKVFLECVQDMDHENMFWYRQDPGLGLRLIYFSYDVKMKEKGDIPEGYSVSREKKERFSLILESASTNQTSMYLCASRRPGLEKLFFGSGTQLSVL.

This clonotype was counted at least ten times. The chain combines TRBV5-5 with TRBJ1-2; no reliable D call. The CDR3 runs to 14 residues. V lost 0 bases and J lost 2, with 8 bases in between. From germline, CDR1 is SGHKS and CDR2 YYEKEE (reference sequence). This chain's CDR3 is CASSLGGNNYGYTF. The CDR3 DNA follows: TGTGCCAGCAGCTTGGGGGGAAACAACTATGGCTACACCTTC.

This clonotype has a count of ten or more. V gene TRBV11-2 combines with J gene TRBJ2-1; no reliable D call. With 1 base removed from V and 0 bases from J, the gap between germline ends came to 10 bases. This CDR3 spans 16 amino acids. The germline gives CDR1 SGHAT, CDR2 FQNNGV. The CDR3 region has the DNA TGTGCCAGCAGCTTAGTCGGTTCCTTCTCCTACAATGAGCAGTTCTTC. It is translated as CASSLVGSFSYNEQFF.

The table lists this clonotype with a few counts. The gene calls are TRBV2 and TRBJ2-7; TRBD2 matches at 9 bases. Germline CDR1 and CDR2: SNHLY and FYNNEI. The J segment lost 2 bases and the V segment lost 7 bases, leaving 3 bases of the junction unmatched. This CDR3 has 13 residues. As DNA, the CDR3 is TGTGCCAGCATCCTAGCGGGGCCCTACGAGCAGTACTTC. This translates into CASILAGPYEQYF.

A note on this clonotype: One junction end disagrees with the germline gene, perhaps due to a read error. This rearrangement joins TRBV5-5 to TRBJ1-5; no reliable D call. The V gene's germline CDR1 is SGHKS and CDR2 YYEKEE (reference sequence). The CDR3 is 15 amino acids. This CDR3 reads CASGLGVGGNQPQHF. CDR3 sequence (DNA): TGTGCCAGCGGCTTGGGTGTGGGTGGCAATCAGCCCCAGCATTTT.

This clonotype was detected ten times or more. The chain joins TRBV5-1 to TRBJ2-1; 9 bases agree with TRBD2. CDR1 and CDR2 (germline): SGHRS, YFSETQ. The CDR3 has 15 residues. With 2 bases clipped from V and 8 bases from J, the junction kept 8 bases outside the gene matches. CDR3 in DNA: TGCGCCAGCAGCTTCTCTGGAGTAGCGGGAGATGAGCAGTTCTTC. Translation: CASSFSGVAGDEQFF.

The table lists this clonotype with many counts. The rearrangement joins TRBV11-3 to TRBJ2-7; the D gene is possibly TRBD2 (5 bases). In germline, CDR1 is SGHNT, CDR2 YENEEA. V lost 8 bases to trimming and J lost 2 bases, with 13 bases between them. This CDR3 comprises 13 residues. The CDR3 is CASPWRVTYEQYF. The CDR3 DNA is TGTGCCAGCCCCTGGCGGGTGACCTACGAGCAGTACTTC.

CDR3 nucleotides: TGTGCCAGCAGCTCAGAGGGACTAGAGACCCAGTACTTC. It encodes CASSSEGLETQYF. This rearrangement joins TRBV11-2 to TRBJ2-5; possibly TRBD2 for D (6 bases). The V end was cut by 4 bases, the J end by 4 bases, with 10 bases between. CDR3 length: 13 residues. In germline, CDR1 is SGHAT, CDR2 FQNNGV.

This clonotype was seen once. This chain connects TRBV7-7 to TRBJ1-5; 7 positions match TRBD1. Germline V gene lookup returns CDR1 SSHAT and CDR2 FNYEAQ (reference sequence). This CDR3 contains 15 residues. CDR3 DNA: TGTGCAAGAGGGACAGCTTTTTATAGCAATCAGCCCCAGCATTTT. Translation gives CARGTAFYSNQPQHF.

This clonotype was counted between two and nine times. The CDR3, as DNA: TGTGCCAGCAGCGTAGGCCAGGCAGGGTCCTACGAGCAGTACTTC. It encodes CASSVGQAGSYEQYF. The chain couples TRBV9 to TRBJ2-7, with a possible D match to TRBD1 (5 bases). V lost 0 bases and J 1 base, leaving 11 bases between the germline ends. Germline V CDR1 and CDR2: SGDLS, YYNGEE. This CDR3 is 15 amino acids long.